Sequencing of this TCR beta chain was carried out in a study of cytomegalovirus exposure and HLA in healthy donors. General observations from the study: An assumption of roughly uniform sequencing depth across donors underlay the presence/absence analyses. Looking again later, the authors saw that most CMV-associated TCR beta chains seemed HLA-restricted. HLA-A and HLA-B allele assignments for most subjects were reportedly predicted accurately using TCR beta sequences.

On this clone itself: Its antigen is undetermined.

Unmatched junction bases numbered 10, after V lost 4 bases and J lost 10 bases. Germline assignment: CDR1 SGHAT and CDR2 FQNNGV. The CDR3 totals 15 residues. PCR used 60 Vbeta primers and 13 Jbeta primers. Clones were sequenced by immunoSEQ multiplex PCR, and TCRdb holds only the in-frame ones, with some missing. In the table there are 95,000 or so clones, roughly 79% of which are singletons. The V gene is TRBV11-2, the J gene TRBJ1-6; TRBD1 matches 7 bases. The clonotype was recovered from a woman in her 70s in good health and CMV-seropositive. Sequencing was carried out using PBMCs. Here the CDR3 DNA reads TGTGCCAGCAGCTCCCGGGGCACAGGGGCCTCACCCCTCCACTTT. It yields the protein CASSSRGTGASPLHF.